This is a list of T cell receptor beta chains from one sample in a study of blood T cell repertoires in COVID-19. Generated by immunoSEQ multiplex PCR, the TCRdb table keeps only in-frame clones and is missing some. The sample consists of 70,000 to 90,000 clones, around 80% of them appearing once. What was sequenced was peripheral blood. These receptors were obtained from a woman of 80 years or more with acute or convalescent COVID-19. Each CDR3 is given with its conserved first and last residue. The D gene is left open where the match is weak. For some rows the clone size is stated as once, few or many, or as a class when expanded; others skip it.

clone_size: -; j_call: TRBJ1-4; v_call: TRBV19; d_call: TRBD1; cdr3_nt: TGTGCCAGTAGGACAGGGGCAACTAATGAAAAACTGTTTTTT; cdr3_aa: CASRTGATNEKLFF
clone_size: -; j_call: TRBJ2-1; v_call: TRBV5-1; d_call: TRBD2; cdr3_nt: TGCGCCAGCAGCTTGGCTAGCGGGGGGTCCTACAATGAGCAGTTCTTC; cdr3_aa: CASSLASGGSYNEQFF
clone_size: -; j_call: TRBJ2-7; v_call: TRBV20-1; d_call: -; cdr3_nt: TGCAGTGCTAGGCGGGGCGAGCAGTACTTC; cdr3_aa: CSARRGEQYF
clone_size: -; j_call: TRBJ1-1; v_call: TRBV9; d_call: TRBD1; cdr3_nt: TGTGCCAGCAGCGTAGCCACAGGACAGGGAGACACTGAAGCTTTCTTT; cdr3_aa: CASSVATGQGDTEAFF
clone_size: -; j_call: TRBJ1-1; v_call: TRBV5-1; d_call: -; cdr3_nt: TGCGCCAGCAGCTTGTCCGGGGACTCCACTGAAGCTTTCTTT; cdr3_aa: CASSLSGDSTEAFF
clone_size: -; j_call: TRBJ2-7; v_call: TRBV28; d_call: -; cdr3_nt: TGTGCCAGCTCGAGTCAGGGGAGACTCTACGAGCAGTACTTC; cdr3_aa: CASSSQGRLYEQYF
clone_size: -; j_call: TRBJ2-3; v_call: TRBV5-6; d_call: -; cdr3_nt: TGTGCCAGCAGCCCCCCGACTACACAAGATACGCAGTATTTT; cdr3_aa: CASSPPTTQDTQYF
clone_size: -; j_call: TRBJ2-5; v_call: TRBV23-1; d_call: TRBD2; cdr3_nt: TGCGCCAGCAGTCGGTCAGGACTAGCGGGAGTGTACCAAGAGACCCAGTACTTC; cdr3_aa: CASSRSGLAGVYQETQYF
clone_size: few; j_call: TRBJ1-5; v_call: TRBV7-3; d_call: TRBD1; cdr3_nt: TGTGCCAGCAGCTTAAAACAGGGGTTTCCCCAGCATTTT; cdr3_aa: CASSLKQGFPQHF
clone_size: -; j_call: TRBJ2-2; v_call: TRBV5-1; d_call: TRBD1; cdr3_nt: TGCGCCAGCAGCCAGGGACAGGGGTCAGGGGAGCTGTTTTTT; cdr3_aa: CASSQGQGSGELFF
clone_size: once; j_call: TRBJ2-5; v_call: TRBV5-4; d_call: -; cdr3_nt: TGTGCCAGCAGCTTGCGCCAAGACAGGTTGGGGGAGACCCAGTACTTC; cdr3_aa: CASSLRQDRLGETQYF
clone_size: -; j_call: TRBJ2-3; v_call: TRBV5-1; d_call: -; cdr3_nt: TGCGCCAGCAGCCCCCGGACTCACCCGGATACGCAGTATTTT; cdr3_aa: CASSPRTHPDTQYF
clone_size: -; j_call: TRBJ2-3; v_call: TRBV7-3; d_call: TRBD2; cdr3_nt: TGTGCCAGCAGCTTGGGGCTAGCGGGGAACACAGATACGCAGTATTTT; cdr3_aa: CASSLGLAGNTDTQYF
clone_size: -; j_call: TRBJ2-5; v_call: TRBV25-1; d_call: TRBD2; cdr3_nt: TGTGCCAGCAGTGAAAATAGGCTAGCGGGAGAGACCCAGTACTTC; cdr3_aa: CASSENRLAGETQYF
clone_size: -; j_call: TRBJ2-5; v_call: TRBV5-1; d_call: TRBD1; cdr3_nt: TGCGCCAGCCGTCGGGACAGGGAATTAAAGACCCAGTACTTC; cdr3_aa: CASRRDRELKTQYF
clone_size: -; j_call: TRBJ1-1; v_call: TRBV6-5; d_call: -; cdr3_nt: TGTGCCAGCACCAAAATTACAGATGCCACTGAAGCTTTCTTT; cdr3_aa: CASTKITDATEAFF
clone_size: -; j_call: TRBJ1-2; v_call: TRBV19; d_call: -; cdr3_nt: TGTGCCAGTAGTATTTCGGTGTATGGCTACACCTTC; cdr3_aa: CASSISVYGYTF
clone_size: once; j_call: TRBJ2-5; v_call: TRBV27; d_call: -; cdr3_nt: TGTGCCAGCAGTCTAACTAGTTTCCGAGGGGAGACCCAGTACTTC; cdr3_aa: CASSLTSFRGETQYF
clone_size: -; j_call: TRBJ2-5; v_call: TRBV3-1/TRBV3-2; d_call: -; cdr3_nt: TGTGCCAGCAGCCAGATGTTGGGGAGTTACGAGACCCAGTACTTC; cdr3_aa: CASSQMLGSYETQYF
clone_size: -; j_call: TRBJ2-3; v_call: TRBV7-2; d_call: TRBD2; cdr3_nt: TGTGCCAGCAGCTTACTAGCGGGAGGGTCAGATACGCAGTATTTT; cdr3_aa: CASSLLAGGSDTQYF
clone_size: -; j_call: TRBJ2-5; v_call: TRBV14; d_call: -; cdr3_nt: TGTGCCAGCAGCCCTTATAGAAATCCGCAAGGGACACTTCCAGAGACCCAGTACTTC; cdr3_aa: CASSPYRNPQGTLPETQYF
clone_size: -; j_call: TRBJ1-6; v_call: TRBV9; d_call: -; cdr3_nt: TGTGCCAGCAGCCTCCCCGGGTCTACCAATTCACCCCTCCACTTT; cdr3_aa: CASSLPGSTNSPLHF
clone_size: -; j_call: TRBJ1-2; v_call: TRBV3-1/TRBV3-2; d_call: -; cdr3_nt: TGTGCCAGCAGCCAAGAATCAGGGTCAGGTATTGGCTACACCTTC; cdr3_aa: CASSQESGSGIGYTF
clone_size: -; j_call: TRBJ1-4; v_call: TRBV5-4; d_call: -; cdr3_nt: TGTGCCAGCAGCTGGGGGGGGGCTAATGAAAAACTGTTTTTT; cdr3_aa: CASSWGGANEKLFF
clone_size: -; j_call: TRBJ2-7; v_call: TRBV6-6; d_call: TRBD1; cdr3_nt: TGTGCCAGCAGCCTCGGACAGGGGGCCTACGAGCAGTACTTC; cdr3_aa: CASSLGQGAYEQYF
clone_size: -; j_call: TRBJ2-6; v_call: TRBV6-1; d_call: TRBD2; cdr3_nt: TGTGCCAGCAGTGAGACTAGCGGGAGTGCTGGGGCCAACGTCCTGACTTTC; cdr3_aa: CASSETSGSAGANVLTF
clone_size: -; j_call: TRBJ2-1; v_call: TRBV4-1; d_call: TRBD2; cdr3_nt: TGCGCCAGCAGCCAAACTAGCGGGGGGCCCTACAATGAGCAGTTCTTC; cdr3_aa: CASSQTSGGPYNEQFF
clone_size: -; j_call: TRBJ2-5; v_call: TRBV5-6; d_call: -; cdr3_nt: TGTGCCAGCAGCTGGGAGCCTAGGAGAGGACAAGAGACCCAGTACTTC; cdr3_aa: CASSWEPRRGQETQYF
clone_size: few; j_call: TRBJ1-6; v_call: TRBV6-1; d_call: -; cdr3_nt: TGTGCCAGCAGTGAAGACGGGCAGGGAGGTTATAATTCACCCCTCCACTTT; cdr3_aa: CASSEDGQGGYNSPLHF
clone_size: -; j_call: TRBJ2-1; v_call: TRBV11-2; d_call: -; cdr3_nt: TGTGCCAGCAGCTTATGGCAGGATCCCTCCTACAATGAGCAGTTCTTC; cdr3_aa: CASSLWQDPSYNEQFF
clone_size: few; j_call: TRBJ1-3; v_call: TRBV5-1; d_call: TRBD1; cdr3_nt: TGCGCCAGCAGCCTGGGACAGGGGAACACCATATATTTT; cdr3_aa: CASSLGQGNTIYF
clone_size: -; j_call: TRBJ2-5; v_call: TRBV11-1; d_call: -; cdr3_nt: TGTGCCAGCAGCCCAAGCCCGAGGGAGACCCAGTACTTC; cdr3_aa: CASSPSPRETQYF
clone_size: -; j_call: TRBJ1-5; v_call: TRBV6-6; d_call: TRBD1; cdr3_nt: TGTGCCAGCAGCCGTCAGGGGGCAGATCAGCCCCAGCATTTT; cdr3_aa: CASSRQGADQPQHF
clone_size: -; j_call: TRBJ2-2; v_call: TRBV5-6; d_call: TRBD1; cdr3_nt: TGTGCCAGCAGTTACCCGGGACAGGGGGCCTCCGGGGAGCTGTTTTTT; cdr3_aa: CASSYPGQGASGELFF
clone_size: -; j_call: TRBJ2-7; v_call: TRBV7-8; d_call: TRBD1; cdr3_nt: TGTGCCAGCAGTCACCCGACAGGGAACTACGAGCAGTACTTC; cdr3_aa: CASSHPTGNYEQYF
clone_size: -; j_call: TRBJ2-7; v_call: TRBV5-4; d_call: -; cdr3_nt: TGTGCCAGCAGCCTCAGGGGAGGGACTCACCACGAGCAGTACTTC; cdr3_aa: CASSLRGGTHHEQYF
clone_size: once; j_call: TRBJ2-7; v_call: TRBV10-2; d_call: -; cdr3_nt: TGCGCCAGCAGTCCGGGAGCCATGGTATACGAGCAGTACTTC; cdr3_aa: CASSPGAMVYEQYF
clone_size: -; j_call: TRBJ2-3; v_call: TRBV6-6; d_call: TRBD1; cdr3_nt: TGTGCCAGCAGAAGTACGGGACAGGGGATGGGTACGCAGTATTTT; cdr3_aa: CASRSTGQGMGTQYF
clone_size: -; j_call: TRBJ2-2; v_call: TRBV5-4; d_call: TRBD2; cdr3_nt: TGTGCCAGCAGCTTAGTAGCGGGGGCTCGTACCGGGGAGCTGTTTTTT; cdr3_aa: CASSLVAGARTGELFF
clone_size: -; j_call: TRBJ2-1; v_call: TRBV5-6; d_call: TRBD2; cdr3_nt: TGTGCCAGCAGCTTGTTGCTAGCGGGGGTTCGGGTTGAGCAGTTCTTC; cdr3_aa: CASSLLLAGVRVEQFF
clone_size: once; j_call: TRBJ2-7; v_call: TRBV5-4; d_call: TRBD2; cdr3_nt: TGTGCCAGCAGCAGGGGACTAGCGGGAGGGAGCGAGCAGTACTTC; cdr3_aa: CASSRGLAGGSEQYF
clone_size: few; j_call: TRBJ1-2; v_call: TRBV5-4; d_call: -; cdr3_nt: TGTGCCAGCAGCTTGGTAGGGGCGGGGGGCTACACCTTC; cdr3_aa: CASSLVGAGGYTF
clone_size: -; j_call: TRBJ2-1; v_call: TRBV19; d_call: TRBD1; cdr3_nt: TGTGCCAGTACTCCTACGGGGACAGCAATCAATGAGCAGTTCTTC; cdr3_aa: CASTPTGTAINEQFF
clone_size: -; j_call: TRBJ1-1; v_call: TRBV5-5; d_call: -; cdr3_nt: TGTGCCAGCAGCTACGGGACTCTCATGAACACTGAAGCTTTCTTT; cdr3_aa: CASSYGTLMNTEAFF
clone_size: -; j_call: TRBJ2-2; v_call: TRBV27; d_call: -; cdr3_nt: TGTGCCAGCAAGGAGAGCGACTACCCAAACACCGGGGAGCTGTTTTTT; cdr3_aa: CASKESDYPNTGELFF
clone_size: -; j_call: TRBJ2-1; v_call: TRBV5-1; d_call: -; cdr3_nt: TGCGCCAGCAGCCCAGATGGTGGTGGGCGGGGGCGATACAATGAGCAGTTCTTC; cdr3_aa: CASSPDGGGRGRYNEQFF